This T cell receptor beta chain was recorded in a study of blood T cell repertoires in COVID-19. Whole-study context: The analysed material was cDNA or gDNA that came from T cells, B-cell-depleted T cells, or PBMCs.

The authors' processing: Amplification from reference gene primers served as the basis for estimated nucleated cell counts. Measured with immunoSEQ multiplex PCR; TCRdb has only the in-frame clones, and not every one. That table gives V, J and clone size, and the DNA gave D and trimming. The data show tens of thousands of clones, with 75% to 95% seen just once and about 15% held by the top ten. The sequencing sample was made of peripheral blood. This TCR derives from a man aged 80 or over with acute or convalescent COVID-19.

CDR3 region: CASSRSIPGVYEQYF. CDR3 in DNA: TGCGCCAGCAGCCGCAGCATCCCAGGGGTTTACGAGCAGTACTTC. This rearrangement joins TRBV4-1 to TRBJ2-7; possibly TRBD1 for D (6 bases). The CDR3 loop spans 15 amino acids. Germline V lookup: CDR1 MGHRA, CDR2 YSYEKL. V was cut by 4 bases and J by 4 bases, with 17 bases left in between.